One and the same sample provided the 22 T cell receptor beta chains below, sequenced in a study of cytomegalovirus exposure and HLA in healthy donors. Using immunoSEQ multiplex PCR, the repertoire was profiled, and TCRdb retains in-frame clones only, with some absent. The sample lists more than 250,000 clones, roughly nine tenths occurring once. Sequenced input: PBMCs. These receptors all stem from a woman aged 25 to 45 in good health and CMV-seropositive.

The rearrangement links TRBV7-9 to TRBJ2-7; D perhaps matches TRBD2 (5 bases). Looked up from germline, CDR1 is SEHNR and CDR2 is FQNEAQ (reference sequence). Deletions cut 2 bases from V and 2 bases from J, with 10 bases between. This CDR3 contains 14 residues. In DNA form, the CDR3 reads TGTGCCAGCAGCTTACTCGACGGGACCTACGAGCAGTACTTC. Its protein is CASSLLDGTYEQYF.

CDR3 loop: CSVEGYRTGEETQYF. In DNA, the CDR3 is TGCAGCGTTGAAGGTTATCGGACAGGGGAGGAGACCCAGTACTTC. The chain recombines TRBV29-1 with TRBJ2-5, with TRBD1 matching 9 bases. V dropped 1 base and J dropped 5; count of bases not matched to a gene: 8. This CDR3 has 15 residues. Germline lookup yields CDR1 SQVTM and CDR2 ANQGSEA.

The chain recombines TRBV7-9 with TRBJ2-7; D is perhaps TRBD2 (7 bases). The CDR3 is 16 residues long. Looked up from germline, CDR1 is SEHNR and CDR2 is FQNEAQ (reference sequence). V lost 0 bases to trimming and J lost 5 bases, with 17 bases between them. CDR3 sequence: CASSLAPTGGLDEQYF. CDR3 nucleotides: TGTGCCAGCAGCTTAGCGCCGACGGGGGGCTTGGACGAGCAGTACTTC. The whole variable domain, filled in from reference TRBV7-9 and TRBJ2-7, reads DTGVSQNPRHKITKRGQNVTFRCDPISEHNRLYWYRQTLGQGPEFLTYFQNEAQLEKSRLLSDRFSAERPKGSFSTLEIQRTEQGDSAMYLCASSLAPTGGLDEQYFGPGTRLTVT.

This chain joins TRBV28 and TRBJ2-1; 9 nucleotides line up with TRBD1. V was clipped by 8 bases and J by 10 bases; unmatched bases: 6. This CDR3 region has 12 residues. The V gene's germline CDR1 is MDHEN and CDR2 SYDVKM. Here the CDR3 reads CASETGGWEQFF. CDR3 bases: TGTGCCAGCGAAACAGGGGGCTGGGAGCAGTTCTTC.

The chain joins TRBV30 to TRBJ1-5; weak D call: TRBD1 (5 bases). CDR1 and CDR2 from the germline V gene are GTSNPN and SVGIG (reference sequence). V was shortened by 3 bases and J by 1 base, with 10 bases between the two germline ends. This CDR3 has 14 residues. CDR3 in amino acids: CAWRAPGSNQPQHF. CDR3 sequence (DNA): TGTGCCTGGAGAGCTCCAGGGAGCAATCAGCCCCAGCATTTT.

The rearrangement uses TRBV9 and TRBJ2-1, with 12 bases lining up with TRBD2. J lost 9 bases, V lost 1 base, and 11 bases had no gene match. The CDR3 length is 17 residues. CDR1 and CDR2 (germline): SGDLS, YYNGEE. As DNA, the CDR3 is TGTGCCAGCAGCGTACTAGCGGGAGGGCCCCAGTTTGGTGAGCAGTTCTTC. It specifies CASSVLAGGPQFGEQFF.

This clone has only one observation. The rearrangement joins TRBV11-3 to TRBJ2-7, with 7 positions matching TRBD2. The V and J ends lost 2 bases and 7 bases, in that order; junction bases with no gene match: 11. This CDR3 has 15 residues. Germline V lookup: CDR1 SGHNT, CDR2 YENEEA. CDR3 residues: CASSLSGLDSEEQYF. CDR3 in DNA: TGTGCCAGCAGCTTATCCGGACTAGATTCAGAAGAGCAGTACTTC.

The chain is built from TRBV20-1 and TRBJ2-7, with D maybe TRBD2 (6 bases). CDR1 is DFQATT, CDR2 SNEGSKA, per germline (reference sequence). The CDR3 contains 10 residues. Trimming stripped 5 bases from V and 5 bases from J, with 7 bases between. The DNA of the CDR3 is TGCAGTGCTTGGGAGGACGAGCAGTACTTC. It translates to CSAWEDEQYF.

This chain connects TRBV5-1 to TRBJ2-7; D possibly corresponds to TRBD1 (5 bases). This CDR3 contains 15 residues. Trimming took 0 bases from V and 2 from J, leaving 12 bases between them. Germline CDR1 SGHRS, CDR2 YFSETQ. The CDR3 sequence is CASSLATGITYEQYF. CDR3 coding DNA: TGCGCCAGCAGCTTGGCCACAGGAATTACCTACGAGCAGTACTTC. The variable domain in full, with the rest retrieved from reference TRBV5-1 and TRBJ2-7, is KAGVTQTPRYLIKTRGQQVTLSCSPISGHRSVSWYQQTPGQGLQFLFEYFSETQRNKGNFPGRFSGRQFSNSRSEMNVSTLELGDSALYLCASSLATGITYEQYFGPGTRLTVT.

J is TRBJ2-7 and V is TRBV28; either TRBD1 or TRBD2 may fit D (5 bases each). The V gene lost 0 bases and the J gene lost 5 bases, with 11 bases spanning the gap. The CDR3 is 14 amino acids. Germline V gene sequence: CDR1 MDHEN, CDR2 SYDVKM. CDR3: CASSLWGPIHEQYF. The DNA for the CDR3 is TGTGCCAGCAGTTTATGGGGACCCATCCACGAGCAGTACTTC.

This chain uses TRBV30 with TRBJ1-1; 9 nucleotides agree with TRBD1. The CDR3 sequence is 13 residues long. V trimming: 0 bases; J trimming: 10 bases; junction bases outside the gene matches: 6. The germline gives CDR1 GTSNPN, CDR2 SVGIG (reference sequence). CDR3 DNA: TGTGCCTGGAGTGTCCCGGGACAGGGATTAGCTTTCTTT. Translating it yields CAWSVPGQGLAFF.

The CDR3 DNA follows: TGTGCCAGTAGTATCGGTCAGCCCCAGCATTTT. Its translation is CASSIGQPQHF. The genes are TRBV19 and TRBJ1-5; D unresolved. The germline V and J ends were trimmed by 3 bases and 6 bases, with 3 bases remaining between them. The CDR3 contains 11 residues. Germline lookup yields CDR1 LNHDA and CDR2 SQIVND (reference sequence). The complete variable domain, with remaining parts taken from reference TRBV19 and TRBJ1-5, reads DGGITQSPKYLFRKEGQNVTLSCEQNLNHDAMYWYRQDPGQGLRLIYYSQIVNDFQKGDIAEGYSVSREKKESFPLTVTSAQKNPTAFYLCASSIGQPQHFGDGTRLSIL.

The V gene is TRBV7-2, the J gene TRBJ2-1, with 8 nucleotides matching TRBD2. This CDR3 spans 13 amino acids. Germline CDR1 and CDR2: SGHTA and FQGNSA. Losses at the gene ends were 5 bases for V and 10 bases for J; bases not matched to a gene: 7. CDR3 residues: CASSQRLALEQFF. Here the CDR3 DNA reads TGTGCCAGCAGCCAGCGACTAGCGCTAGAGCAGTTCTTC.

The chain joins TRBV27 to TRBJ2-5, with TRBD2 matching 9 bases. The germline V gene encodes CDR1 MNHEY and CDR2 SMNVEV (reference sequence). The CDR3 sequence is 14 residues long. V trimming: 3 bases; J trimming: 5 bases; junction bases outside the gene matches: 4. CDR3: CASSFAGGSETQYF. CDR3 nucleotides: TGTGCCAGCAGTTTTGCGGGGGGGAGTGAGACCCAGTACTTC.

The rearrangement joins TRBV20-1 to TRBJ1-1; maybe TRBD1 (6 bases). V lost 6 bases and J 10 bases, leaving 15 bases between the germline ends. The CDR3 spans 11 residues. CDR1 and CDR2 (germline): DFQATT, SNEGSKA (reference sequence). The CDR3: CSAPLQGRAFF. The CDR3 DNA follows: TGCAGTGCCCCCTTACAGGGAAGAGCTTTCTTT.

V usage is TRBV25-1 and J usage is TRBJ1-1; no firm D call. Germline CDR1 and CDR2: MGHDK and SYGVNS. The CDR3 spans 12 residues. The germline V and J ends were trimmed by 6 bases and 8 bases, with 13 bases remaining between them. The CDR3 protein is CASRKDNVEAFF. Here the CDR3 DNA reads TGTGCCAGCAGGAAAGACAACGTGGAAGCTTTCTTT.

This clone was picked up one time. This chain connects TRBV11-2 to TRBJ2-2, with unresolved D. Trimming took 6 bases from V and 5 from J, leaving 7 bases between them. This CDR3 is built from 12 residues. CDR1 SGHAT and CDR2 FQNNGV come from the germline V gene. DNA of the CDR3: TGTGCCAGCAGTTTGCCGACCGGGGAGCTGTTTTTT. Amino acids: CASSLPTGELFF.

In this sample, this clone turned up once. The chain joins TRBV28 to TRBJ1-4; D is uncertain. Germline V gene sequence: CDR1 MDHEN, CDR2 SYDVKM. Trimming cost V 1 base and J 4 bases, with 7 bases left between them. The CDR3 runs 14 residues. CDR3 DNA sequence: TGTGCCAGCAGTTTATATAACAATAATGAAAAACTGTTTTTT. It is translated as CASSLYNNNEKLFF.

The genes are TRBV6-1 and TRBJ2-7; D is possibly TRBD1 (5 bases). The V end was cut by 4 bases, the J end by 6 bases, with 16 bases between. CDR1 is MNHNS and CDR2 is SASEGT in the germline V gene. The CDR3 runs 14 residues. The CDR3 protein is CASSVSRTLTEQYF. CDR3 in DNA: TGTGCCAGCAGTGTTTCAAGGACATTAACCGAGCAGTACTTC.

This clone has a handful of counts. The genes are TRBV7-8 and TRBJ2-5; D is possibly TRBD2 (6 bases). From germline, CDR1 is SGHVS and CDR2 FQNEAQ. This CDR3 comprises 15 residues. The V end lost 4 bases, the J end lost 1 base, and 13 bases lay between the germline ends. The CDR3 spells CASSSPRDVQETQYF. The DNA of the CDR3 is TGTGCCAGCAGCTCACCGCGGGACGTCCAAGAGACCCAGTACTTC. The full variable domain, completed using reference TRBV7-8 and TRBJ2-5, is GAGVSQSPRYKVAKRGQDVALRCDPISGHVSLFWYQQALGQGPEFLTYFQNEAQLDKSGLPSDRFFAERPEGSVSTLKIQRTQQEDSAVYLCASSSPRDVQETQYFGPGTRLLVL.

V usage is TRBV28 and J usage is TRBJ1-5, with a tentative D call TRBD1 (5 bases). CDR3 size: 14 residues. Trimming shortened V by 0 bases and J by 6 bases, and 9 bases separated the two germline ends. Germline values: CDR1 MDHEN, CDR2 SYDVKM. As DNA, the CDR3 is TGTGCCAGCAGTTTATGGGGGGGAGGTCAGCCCCAGCATTTT. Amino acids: CASSLWGGGQPQHF.

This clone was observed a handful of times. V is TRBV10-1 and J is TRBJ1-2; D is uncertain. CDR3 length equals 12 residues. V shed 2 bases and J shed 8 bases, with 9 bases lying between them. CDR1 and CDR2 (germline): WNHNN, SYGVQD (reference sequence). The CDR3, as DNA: TGCGCCAGCAGTGAGGCCCCAAGGGGCTACACCTTC. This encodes CASSEAPRGYTF.